This TCR beta chain was retrieved from a study of blood T cells in healthy people across ages. Together with a sample-barcoded 5' primer, a J-beta primer mix was included in a second PCR lasting roughly 6 to 12 cycles. Every cDNA molecule bore a tag from a template-switch adaptor containing 12 random nucleotides. TCRdb independently ran MiXCR on the 5' RACE reads; one entry per CDR3 protein. Found here are about 570,000 distinct CDR3 sequences, 25% to 30% of them singletons; the top ten hold approximately 18%. On this clonotype itself: What it binds is unknown.

Study observations and caveats: Leaving the PBMCs unsorted stopped any conclusive comparison of naive versus antigen-experienced cells. Percentage of naive T cells showed a strong correlation with TCR beta diversity.

The sequenced sample consisted of blood. The sequence was collected from a woman in her sixties or seventies in good health.

As DNA, the CDR3 is TGTGCCACCAGCAGGGGCCTTGGGACAGGTGATCAGCCCCAGCATTTT. Translated, it gives CATSRGLGTGDQPQHF. The gene calls are TRBV15 and TRBJ1-5; 8 nucleotides match TRBD1. CDR1 and CDR2 from the germline V gene are LNHNV and YYDKDF (reference sequence). The CDR3 is made up of 16 amino acids. Trimming at V came to 3 bases and at J to 5 bases, leaving 9 bases not matched to a gene. Full variable domain (outside the CDR3, taken from reference TRBV15 and TRBJ1-5): DAMVIQNPRYQVTQFGKPVTLSCSQTLNHNVMYWYQQKSSQAPKLLFHYYDKDFNNEADTPDNFQSRRPNTSFCFLDIRSPGLGDTAMYLCATSRGLGTGDQPQHFGDGTRLSIL.